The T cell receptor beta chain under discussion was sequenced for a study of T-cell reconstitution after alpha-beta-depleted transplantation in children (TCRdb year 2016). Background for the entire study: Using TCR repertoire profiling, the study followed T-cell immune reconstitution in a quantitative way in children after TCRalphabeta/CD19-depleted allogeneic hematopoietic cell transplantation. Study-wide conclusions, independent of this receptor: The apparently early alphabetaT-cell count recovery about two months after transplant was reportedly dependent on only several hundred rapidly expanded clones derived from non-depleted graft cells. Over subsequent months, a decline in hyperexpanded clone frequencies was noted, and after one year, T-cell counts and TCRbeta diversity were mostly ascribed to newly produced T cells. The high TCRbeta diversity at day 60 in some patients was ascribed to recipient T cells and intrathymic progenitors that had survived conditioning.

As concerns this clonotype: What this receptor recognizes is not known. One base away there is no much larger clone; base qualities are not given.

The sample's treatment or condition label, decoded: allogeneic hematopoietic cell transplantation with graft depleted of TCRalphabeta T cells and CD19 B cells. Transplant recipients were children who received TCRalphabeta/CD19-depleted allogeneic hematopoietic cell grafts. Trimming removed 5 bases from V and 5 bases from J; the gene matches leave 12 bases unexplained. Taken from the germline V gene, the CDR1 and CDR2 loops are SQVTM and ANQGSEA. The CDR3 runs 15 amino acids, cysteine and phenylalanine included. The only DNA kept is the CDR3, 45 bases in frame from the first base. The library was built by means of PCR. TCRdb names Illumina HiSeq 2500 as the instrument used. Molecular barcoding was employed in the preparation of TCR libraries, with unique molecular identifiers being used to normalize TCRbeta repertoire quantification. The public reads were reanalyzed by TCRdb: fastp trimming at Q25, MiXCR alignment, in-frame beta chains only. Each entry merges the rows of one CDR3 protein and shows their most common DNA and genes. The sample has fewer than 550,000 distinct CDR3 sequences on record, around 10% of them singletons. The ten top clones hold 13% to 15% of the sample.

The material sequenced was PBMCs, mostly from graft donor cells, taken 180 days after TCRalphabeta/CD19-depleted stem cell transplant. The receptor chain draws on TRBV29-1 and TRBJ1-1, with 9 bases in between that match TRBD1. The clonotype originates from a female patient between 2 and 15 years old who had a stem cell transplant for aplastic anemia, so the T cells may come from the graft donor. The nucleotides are TGCAGCGTTACGAGCCACCGGGACAGGGCGACTGAAGCTTTCTTT. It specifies CSVTSHRDRATEAFF.